The entry below describes one T cell receptor (beta chain). The target antigen is unknown. This specimen comes from a study of blood T cells in healthy people across ages. Alongside a J-beta primer mix, a sample-barcoded 5' primer served in a second PCR lasting about 7 to 11 cycles. CDR3-containing paired-end reads numbered at least 2.5 million in each sample. TCRdb re-called the 5' RACE reads with MiXCR, one entry per CDR3 protein. The data contain about a million distinct CDR3 sequences, roughly 51% of them singletons. Every sample yielded at least 6.5 million isolated PBMCs. The total RNA that was extracted per sample amounted to at least 5.5 micrograms. Study-wide results and limits: Estimates drawn from one million T cells were deemed to understate diversity.

The CDR3 contains 17 residues. Per germline, CDR1 DFQATT and CDR2 SNEGSKA (reference sequence). V gave up 2 bases and J gave up 0 bases; unmatched junction bases: 6. The sequenced material came from blood. The rearrangement uses TRBV20-1 and TRBJ2-1, with TRBD2 matching 11 bases. The source is an older woman in good health. The CDR3 region has the DNA TGCAGTGCTAGAAGTCTAGCGGGGGGCACCTCCTACAATGAGCAGTTCTTC. Its translation is CSARSLAGGTSYNEQFF.